The T cell receptor (beta chain) described here comes from a study of cytomegalovirus exposure and HLA in healthy donors. The germline gives CDR1 SGHTA, CDR2 FQGTGA. The junction had 2 bases not matched to a gene; V was cut back by 1 base and J by 3 bases. The CDR3 runs 14 residues. The study ran its PCR with 60 Vbeta and 13 Jbeta primers. Assay used: immunoSEQ multiplex PCR; TCRdb lists only in-frame clones, some missing. The sample records fewer than 250,000 clones, around 84% being singletons. The rearrangement links TRBV7-3 to TRBJ1-1, with TRBD1 matching 7 bases. The specimen sequenced was PBMCs. This clonotype was sampled from a woman in her late teens or twenties in good health and CMV-seronegative. In DNA form, the CDR3 reads TGTGCCAGCAGCTTAAACCAGGGGGACACTGAAGCTTTCTTT. It encodes CASSLNQGDTEAFF.